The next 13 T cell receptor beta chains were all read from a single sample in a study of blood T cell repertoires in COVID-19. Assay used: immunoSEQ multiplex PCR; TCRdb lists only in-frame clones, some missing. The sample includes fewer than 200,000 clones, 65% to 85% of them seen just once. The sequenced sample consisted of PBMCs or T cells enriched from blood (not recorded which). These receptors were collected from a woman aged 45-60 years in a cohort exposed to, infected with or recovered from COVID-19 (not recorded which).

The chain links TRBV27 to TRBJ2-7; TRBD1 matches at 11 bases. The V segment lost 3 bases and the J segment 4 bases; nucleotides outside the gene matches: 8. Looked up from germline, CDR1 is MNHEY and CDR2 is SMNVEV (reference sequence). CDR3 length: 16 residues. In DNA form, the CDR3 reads TGTGCCAGCAGTTTGTGGGGGACAGGGGGTAAATACGAGCAGTACTTC. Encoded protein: CASSLWGTGGKYEQYF.

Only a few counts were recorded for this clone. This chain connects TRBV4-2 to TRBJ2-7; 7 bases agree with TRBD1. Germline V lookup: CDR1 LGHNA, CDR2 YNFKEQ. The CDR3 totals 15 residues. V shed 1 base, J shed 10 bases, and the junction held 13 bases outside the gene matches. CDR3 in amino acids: CASSQVWQGVSAQYF. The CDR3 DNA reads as TGTGCCAGCAGCCAAGTGTGGCAGGGGGTATCCGCACAGTACTTC.

The CDR3 DNA sequence: TGTGCCAGCAGCTTAGATCAAGGACAGACCTACGAGCAGTACTTC. Translation: CASSLDQGQTYEQYF. This sequence joins TRBV11-2 and TRBJ2-7; maybe TRBD1 (6 bases). The germline gives CDR1 SGHAT, CDR2 FQNNGV. Trimming removed 0 bases at V and 2 bases at J, with 11 bases between. The CDR3 covers 15 residues. Full variable domain (missing parts from reference TRBV11-2 and TRBJ2-7): EAGVAQSPRYKIIEKRQSVAFWCNPISGHATLYWYQQILGQGPKLLIQFQNNGVVDDSQLPKDRFSAERLKGVDSTLKIQPAKLEDSAVYLCASSLDQGQTYEQYFGPGTRLTVT.

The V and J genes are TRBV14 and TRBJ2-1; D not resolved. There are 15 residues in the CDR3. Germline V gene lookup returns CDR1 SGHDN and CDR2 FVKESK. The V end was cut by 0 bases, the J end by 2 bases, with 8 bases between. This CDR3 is CASSQDLRTYNEQFF. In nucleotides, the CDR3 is TGTGCCAGCAGCCAAGATTTGAGGACCTACAATGAGCAGTTCTTC.

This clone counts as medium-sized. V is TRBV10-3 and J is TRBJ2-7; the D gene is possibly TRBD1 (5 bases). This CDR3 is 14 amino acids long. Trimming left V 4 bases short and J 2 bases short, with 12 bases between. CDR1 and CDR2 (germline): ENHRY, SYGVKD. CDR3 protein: CAISGTLSTYEQYF. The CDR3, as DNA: TGTGCCATCAGTGGGACACTCAGCACCTACGAGCAGTACTTC.

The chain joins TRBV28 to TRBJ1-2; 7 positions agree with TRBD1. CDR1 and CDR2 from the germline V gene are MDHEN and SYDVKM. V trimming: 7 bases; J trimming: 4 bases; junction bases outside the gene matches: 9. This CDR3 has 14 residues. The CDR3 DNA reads TGTGCCAGCAAGGAACCGGGACAGTCCTATGGCTACACCTTC. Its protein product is CASKEPGQSYGYTF.

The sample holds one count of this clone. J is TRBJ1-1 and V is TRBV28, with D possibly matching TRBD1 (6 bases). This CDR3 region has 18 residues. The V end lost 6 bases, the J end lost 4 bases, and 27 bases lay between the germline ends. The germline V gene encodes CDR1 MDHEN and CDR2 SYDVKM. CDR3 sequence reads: CASSPLYTPGQSSTEAFF. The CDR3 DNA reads TGTGCCAGCAGCCCACTTTATACCCCCGGACAGTCCTCCACTGAAGCTTTCTTT.

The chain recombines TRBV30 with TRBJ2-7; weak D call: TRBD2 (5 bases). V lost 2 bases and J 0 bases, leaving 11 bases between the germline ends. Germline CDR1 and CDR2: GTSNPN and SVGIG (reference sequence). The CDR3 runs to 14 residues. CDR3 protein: CAWSTLRASYEQYF. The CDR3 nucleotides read TGTGCCTGGAGTACCTTGCGGGCCTCCTACGAGCAGTACTTC.

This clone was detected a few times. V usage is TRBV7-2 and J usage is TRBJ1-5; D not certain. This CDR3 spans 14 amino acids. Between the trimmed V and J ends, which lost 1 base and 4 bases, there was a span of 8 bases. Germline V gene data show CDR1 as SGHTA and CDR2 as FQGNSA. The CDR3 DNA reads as TGTGCCAGCAGCTTAGGGCGCAGGAATCAGCCCCAGCATTTT. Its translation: CASSLGRRNQPQHF.

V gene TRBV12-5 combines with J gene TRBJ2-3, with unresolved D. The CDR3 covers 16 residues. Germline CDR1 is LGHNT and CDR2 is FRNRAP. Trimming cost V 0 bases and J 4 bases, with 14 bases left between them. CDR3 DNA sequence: TGTGCTAGTGGTTTGGTAGAATGCGTGGTTCCAGATACGCAGTATTTT. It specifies CASGLVECVVPDTQYF. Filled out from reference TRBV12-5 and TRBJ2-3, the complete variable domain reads DARVTQTPRHKVTEMGQEVTMRCQPILGHNTVFWYRQTMMQGLELLAYFRNRAPLDDSGMPKDRFSAEMPDATLATLKIQPSEPRDSAVYFCASGLVECVVPDTQYFGPGTRLTVL.

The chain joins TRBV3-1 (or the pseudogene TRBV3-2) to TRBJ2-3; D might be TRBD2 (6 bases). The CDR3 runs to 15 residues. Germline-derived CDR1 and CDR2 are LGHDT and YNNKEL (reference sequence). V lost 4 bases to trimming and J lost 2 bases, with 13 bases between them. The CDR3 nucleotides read TGTGCCAGCAGCCTAGAAGTAGCGGTCACAGATACGCAGTATTTT. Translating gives CASSLEVAVTDTQYF.

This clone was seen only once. The CDR3 region is CASSMREKNTEAFF. CDR3 coding DNA: TGTGCCAGTAGTATGAGGGAAAAGAACACTGAAGCTTTCTTT. The chain links TRBV19 to TRBJ1-1, with no clear D. V lost 3 bases and J 1 base, leaving 9 bases between the germline ends. CDR1 and CDR2 (germline): LNHDA, SQIVND (reference sequence). The CDR3 contains 14 residues.

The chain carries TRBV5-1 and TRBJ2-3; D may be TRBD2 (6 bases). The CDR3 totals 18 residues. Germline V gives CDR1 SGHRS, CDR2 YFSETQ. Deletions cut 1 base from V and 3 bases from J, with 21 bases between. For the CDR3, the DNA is TGCGCCAGCAGCTTGATCTCCGGTGCGGGACTGGCGACAGATACGCAGTATTTT. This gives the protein CASSLISGAGLATDTQYF. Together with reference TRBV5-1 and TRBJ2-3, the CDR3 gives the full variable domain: KAGVTQTPRYLIKTRGQQVTLSCSPISGHRSVSWYQQTPGQGLQFLFEYFSETQRNKGNFPGRFSGRQFSNSRSEMNVSTLELGDSALYLCASSLISGAGLATDTQYFGPGTRLTVL.